This T cell receptor (beta chain) originates from a study of blood T cells in healthy people across ages. V dropped 5 bases and J dropped 6 bases, with 20 bases sitting between them. CDR1 is SGHTA and CDR2 is FQGNSA in the germline V gene. This CDR3 contains 15 residues. It was with a sample-barcoded 5' primer and a J-beta primer mix that a second PCR of about 6 to 12 cycles was run. Researchers report that a template-switch adaptor with 12 random nucleotides tagged each cDNA molecule. TCRdb reanalysed the 5' RACE reads using MiXCR and keeps one entry per CDR3 protein. The repertoire consists of some 1.5 million distinct CDR3 sequences, with roughly 27% occurring once and the leading ten covering about 8%. In this sample, this clonotype turned up a few times. Isolation yielded PBMCs, at least 7 million per sample, in every case.

The chain carries TRBV7-2 and TRBJ2-7; D unresolved. Sequenced input: blood. The clonotype was recovered from a woman under 40 in good health. CDR3 sequence: CASSKGPRWGTEQYF. The CDR3 coding sequence is TGTGCCAGCAGCAAAGGACCGCGGTGGGGAACCGAGCAGTACTTC.